This TCR beta chain was identified during a study of T-cell memory formation after mild COVID-19. On the study more broadly: Each donor largely had its own TCR clusters. Study-wide points: Nothing confirmed that second-wave clones peaking on day 37 were specific for SARS-CoV-2.

The trim removed 2 bases at V and 5 bases at J, leaving 12 bases unmatched. The CDR3 is made up of 16 amino acids. Germline V lookup: CDR1 MNHNY, CDR2 SVGAGI (reference sequence). Each CDR3 protein gets one entry after TCRdb re-called the 5' RACE reads with MiXCR. The sample includes roughly 510,000 distinct CDR3 sequences, 17% of them seen just once. Points on this clonotype: Antigen: not known.

The TCR was taken from an adult woman who had mild COVID-19 (a few samples of this study predate the infection). Cell type and time point are not known. This sequence joins TRBV6-6 and TRBJ2-7; TRBD1 agrees at 7 bases. Sequences were obtained from PBMCs or a T cell subset sorted from them (not recorded which). The CDR3 DNA reads as TGTGCCAGCAGTTACGGGGGTGGGGACAGACCTCACGAGCAGTACTTC. Its protein product is CASSYGGGDRPHEQYF.